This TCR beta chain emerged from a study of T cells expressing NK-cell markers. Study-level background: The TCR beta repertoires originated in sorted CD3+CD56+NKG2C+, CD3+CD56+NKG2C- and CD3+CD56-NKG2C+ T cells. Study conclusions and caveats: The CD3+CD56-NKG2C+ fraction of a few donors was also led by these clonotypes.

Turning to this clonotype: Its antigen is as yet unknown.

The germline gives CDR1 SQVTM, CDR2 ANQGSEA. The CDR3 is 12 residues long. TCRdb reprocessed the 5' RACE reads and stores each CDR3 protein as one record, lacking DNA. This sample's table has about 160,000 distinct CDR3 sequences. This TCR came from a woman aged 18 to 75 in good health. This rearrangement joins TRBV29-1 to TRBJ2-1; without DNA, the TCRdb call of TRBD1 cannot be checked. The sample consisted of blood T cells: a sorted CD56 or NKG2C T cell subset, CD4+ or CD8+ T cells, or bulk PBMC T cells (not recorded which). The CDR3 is CSGWTGGDEQFF.